This T cell receptor (beta chain) was obtained from a study of cytomegalovirus exposure and HLA in healthy donors. The germline gives CDR1 SQVTM, CDR2 ANQGSEA. Trimming shortened V by 4 bases and J by 1 base, and 5 bases separated the two germline ends. The CDR3 is 12 amino acids. All the people who gave samples were healthy bone marrow donors. This clone came up a few times. The antigen remains undetermined. At the DNA level, this CDR3 is encoded by other sequences in the same sample as well. Study findings and constraints: On later analysis, the bulk of CMV-associated TCR beta chains appeared to be HLA-restricted.

A multiplex PCR was run with 60 Vbeta primers and 13 Jbeta primers. Generated by immunoSEQ multiplex PCR, the TCRdb table keeps only in-frame clones and is missing some. The profile shows some 200,000 clones, around 74% of them singletons. Source material: PBMCs. The origin of this receptor is a female donor in good health and CMV-seronegative. The rearrangement joins TRBV29-1 to TRBJ1-3; no firm D call. For the CDR3, the DNA is TGCAGCGTTGCTGAGTCTGGAAACACCATATATTTT. Protein sequence: CSVAESGNTIYF.